This T cell receptor beta chain comes out of a study of a mutant IDH1 vaccine in newly diagnosed glioma. Time point in this sample: week 23, last vaccination. Each dose of the vaccine consisted of 300 ug of mutant IDH1 20-mer peptide, with topical imiquimod. Here immunoSEQ multiplex PCR was the method, and the copy in TCRdb shows in-frame clones only, minus some. The sample carries around 56,000 clones, about 81% recorded once. Turning to this clone: Antigen unknown.

This CDR3 has 14 amino acids. CDR1 is LNHDA and CDR2 is SQIVND in the germline V gene (reference sequence). V lost 5 bases, J lost 8 bases, and 18 bases lay in between. The TCR originated in a woman aged 40 to 55 with glioma. Some clones in this sample may be carry-over from other donors' samples. This rearrangement joins TRBV19 to TRBJ1-2; the D is unclear. Specimen: PBMCs, collected from a glioma patient whose treatment included an IDH1 peptide vaccine. This chain's CDR3 is CASSVRAPHGGYTF. CDR3 DNA: TGTGCCAGTAGTGTCCGGGCCCCCCATGGCGGCTACACCTTC. The variable domain in full, completed from reference TRBV19 and TRBJ1-2, reads DGGITQSPKYLFRKEGQNVTLSCEQNLNHDAMYWYRQDPGQGLRLIYYSQIVNDFQKGDIAEGYSVSREKKESFPLTVTSAQKNPTAFYLCASSVRAPHGGYTFGSGTRLTVV.